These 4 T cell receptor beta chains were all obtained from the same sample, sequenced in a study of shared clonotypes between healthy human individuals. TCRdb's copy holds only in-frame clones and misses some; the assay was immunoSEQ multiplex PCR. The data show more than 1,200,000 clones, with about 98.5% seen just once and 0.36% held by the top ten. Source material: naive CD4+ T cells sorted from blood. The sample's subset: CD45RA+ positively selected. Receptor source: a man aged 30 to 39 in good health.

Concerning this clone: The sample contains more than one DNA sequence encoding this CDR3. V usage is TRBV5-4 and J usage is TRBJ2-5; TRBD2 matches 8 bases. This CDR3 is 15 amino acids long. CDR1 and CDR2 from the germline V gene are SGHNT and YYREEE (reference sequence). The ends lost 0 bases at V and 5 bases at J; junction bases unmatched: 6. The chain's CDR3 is CASSLATGGGETQYF. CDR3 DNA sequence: TGTGCCAGCAGCTTGGCCACGGGAGGGGGGGAGACCCAGTACTTC. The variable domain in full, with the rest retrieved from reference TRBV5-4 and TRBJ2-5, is ETGVTQSPTHLIKTRGQQVTLRCSSQSGHNTVSWYQQALGQGPQFIFQYYREEENGRGNFPPRFSGLQFPNYSSELNVNALELDDSALYLCASSLATGGGETQYFGPGTRLLVL.

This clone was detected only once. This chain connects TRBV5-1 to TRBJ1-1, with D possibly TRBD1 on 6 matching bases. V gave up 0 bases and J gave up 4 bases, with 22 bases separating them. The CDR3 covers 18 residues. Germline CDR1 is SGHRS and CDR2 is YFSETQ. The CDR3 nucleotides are TGCGCCAGCAGCTTGGAAGGGGACCAGGGAGGGGGGACCACTGAAGCTTTCTTT. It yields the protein CASSLEGDQGGGTTEAFF.

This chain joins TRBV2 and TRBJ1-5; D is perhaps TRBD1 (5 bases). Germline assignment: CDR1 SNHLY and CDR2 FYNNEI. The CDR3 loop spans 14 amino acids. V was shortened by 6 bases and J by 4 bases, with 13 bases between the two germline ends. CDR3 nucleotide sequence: TGTGCCAGCAGCGCCCTGGGGGTTAATCAGCCCCAGCATTTT. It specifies CASSALGVNQPQHF. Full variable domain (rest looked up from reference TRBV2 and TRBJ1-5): EPEVTQTPSHQVTQMGQEVILRCVPISNHLYFYWYRQILGQKVEFLVSFYNNEISEKSEIFDDQFSVERPDGSNFTLKIRSTKLEDSAMYFCASSALGVNQPQHFGDGTRLSIL.

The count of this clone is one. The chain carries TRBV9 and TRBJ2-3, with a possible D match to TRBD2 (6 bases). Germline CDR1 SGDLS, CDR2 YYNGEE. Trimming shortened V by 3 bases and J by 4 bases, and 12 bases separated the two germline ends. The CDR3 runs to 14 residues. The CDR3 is CASSARLVSDTQYF. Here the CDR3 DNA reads TGTGCCAGCAGCGCCAGACTAGTCTCAGATACGCAGTATTTT.